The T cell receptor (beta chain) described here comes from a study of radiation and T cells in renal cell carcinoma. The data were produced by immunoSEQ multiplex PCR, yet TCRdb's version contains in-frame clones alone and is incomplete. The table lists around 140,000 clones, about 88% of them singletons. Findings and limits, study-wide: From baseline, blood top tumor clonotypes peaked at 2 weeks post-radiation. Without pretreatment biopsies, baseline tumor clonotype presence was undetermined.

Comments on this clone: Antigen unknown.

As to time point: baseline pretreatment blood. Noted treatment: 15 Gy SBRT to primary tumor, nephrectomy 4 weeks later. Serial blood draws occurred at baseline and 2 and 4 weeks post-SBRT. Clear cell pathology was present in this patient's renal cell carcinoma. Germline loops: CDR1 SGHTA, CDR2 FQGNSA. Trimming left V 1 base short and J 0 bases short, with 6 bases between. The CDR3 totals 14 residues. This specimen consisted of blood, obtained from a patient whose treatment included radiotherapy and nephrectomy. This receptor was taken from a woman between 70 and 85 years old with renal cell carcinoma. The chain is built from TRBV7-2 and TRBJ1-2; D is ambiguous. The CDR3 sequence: CASSLDRANYGYTF. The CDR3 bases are TGTGCCAGCAGCTTAGACAGAGCTAACTATGGCTACACCTTC.